This T cell receptor beta chain was found in a study of Graves' ophthalmopathy and Graves' hyperthyroidism. About the study: Specimen type is peripheral blood, obtained at initial diagnosis before any treatment.

Points on this clonotype: This sequence may be a read error, since a much larger clone differs from it by one base.

A roughly 9.7 ml volume of fresh peripheral blood provided the PBMCs. Amplification from RNA transcripts yielded the TCR beta CDR3 regions. HTBI primers were used in a first-round RT-PCR, which preceded a second-round multiplex PCR. TCRdb re-analysed the multiplex PCR reads in MiXCR, keeping a single row per CDR3 protein. The table lists around 470,000 distinct CDR3 sequences, approximately 15% of them singletons. With 11 bases clipped from V and 3 bases from J, the junction kept 9 bases outside the gene matches. The CDR3 extends over 15 amino acids. Germline V gives CDR1 ENHRY, CDR2 SYGVKD. The receptor was isolated from a woman between 25 and 40 years old with Graves' ophthalmopathy. Specimen: blood. V is TRBV10-3 and J is TRBJ2-2, with 10 nucleotides matching TRBD2. The CDR3 nucleotides read TGTGCCTCTCGACCTAGCGGGGGATACACCGGGGAGCTGTTTTTT. This sequence encodes CASRPSGGYTGELFF.